The text below deals with one TCR beta chain. The DNA ends 3 residues before the CDR3 does, and the rest of the CDR3 is filled in from the germline J gene. These data are taken from a study of T cells in women clearing cervical HPV infection. Overall study context: Case blood was drawn when the lesion was first found; control blood after infection became undetectable. For cases, blood was sampled a median 149 days after lesion detection, interquartile range about 80 to 220 days.

Between the trimmed V and J ends, which lost 1 base and 2 bases, there was a span of 11 bases. Germline lookup yields CDR1 LGHNA and CDR2 YNFKEQ. The length of the CDR3 is 15 residues. Cervical HPV DNA detected by MY09/MY11 PCR, typed by dot-blot. Libraries were prepared by immunoSEQ multiplex PCR; TCRdb keeps only in-frame clonotypes and omits some of them. In all, the sample yields some 39,000 clones. J is TRBJ1-2 and V is TRBV4-2; tentative D call: TRBD1 (5 bases). The sequenced sample was blood buffy coat. The sequence derives from a woman aged 18 to 75 with a cervical HPV16 infection that either progressed to CIN3+ or cleared (not recorded which). CDR3 bases read: TGTGCCAGCAGCCAAGCGGGGGACTCGAACTATGGC. This translates into CASSQAGDSNYG. The whole CDR3 protein reads CASSQAGDSNYGYTF.